This T cell receptor (beta chain) was recovered during a study of blood T cell repertoires in COVID-19. Sequencing was performed with immunoSEQ multiplex PCR; in TCRdb, only in-frame clones are kept and a portion is missing. The sample consists of a few hundred thousand clones, approximately 90% of them appearing once. This CDR3 is built from 14 residues. CDR1 is LNHDA and CDR2 is SQIVND in the germline V gene (reference sequence). With 5 bases removed from V and 4 bases from J, the gap between germline ends came to 14 bases. The chain joins TRBV19 to TRBJ1-1, with D maybe TRBD1 (6 bases). The clonotype originates from a man aged 18 to 30 with acute COVID-19. Source material: PBMCs or T cells enriched from blood (not recorded which). CDR3 in amino acids: CASSAKQGVTEAFF. CDR3 in DNA: TGTGCCAGTAGTGCAAAACAGGGAGTCACTGAAGCTTTCTTT. The full variable domain, with the rest looked up from reference TRBV19 and TRBJ1-1, is DGGITQSPKYLFRKEGQNVTLSCEQNLNHDAMYWYRQDPGQGLRLIYYSQIVNDFQKGDIAEGYSVSREKKESFPLTVTSAQKNPTAFYLCASSAKQGVTEAFFGQGTRLTVV.